This passage covers 30 T cell receptor beta chains from one sample sequenced in a study of cytomegalovirus exposure and HLA in healthy donors (TCRdb year 2017). The receptor library was made with the immunoSEQ multiplex PCR assay. For the multiplex PCR, a mixture combining 60 forward primers for TCR Vbeta segments and 13 reverse primers for TCR Jbeta segments was used. Held by TCRdb, this immuneACCESS table contains in-frame sequences only and omits some clones. Under half of the omission traces to an unresolved V gene where checked; the cause of the rest is unknown. In this sample the table shows fewer than 200,000 clones, over 80% of which occur a single time. The ten largest make up roughly 1.5% of the sample. The specimen sequenced was PBMCs. The source is a man in his forties or fifties in good health and CMV-seronegative.

This chain uses TRBV6-5 with TRBJ2-5, with D possibly matching TRBD1 (5 bases). The DNA end favors TRBJ2-7, so the J call may be wrong. The CDR3 totals 15 residues. Germline V lookup: CDR1 MNHEY, CDR2 SVGAGI. CDR3 residues: CATKRFQGKGSEQYF. In DNA, the CDR3 is TGTGCCACAAAAAGGTTCCAGGGTAAGGGATCCGAGCAGTACTTC.

The rearrangement uses TRBV18 and TRBJ2-7, with a weak D call TRBD2 (6 bases). The CDR3 sequence is 15 residues long. Germline V gene lookup returns CDR1 KGHSH and CDR2 LQKENI. V gave up 5 bases and J gave up 9 bases, with 23 bases separating them. The CDR3 loop is CASSARDSVGWRQYF. The CDR3 DNA reads TGTGCCAGCTCAGCACGGGACTCCGTGGGGTGGAGGCAGTACTTC.

Comment on this clone: At one boundary the junction diverges from the germline segment, which might be a read error. The rearrangement uses TRBV5-4 and TRBJ1-4; TRBD1 is a possible D gene (6 bases). Germline V gene sequence: CDR1 SGHNT, CDR2 YYREEE (reference sequence). There are 17 residues in the CDR3. The CDR3 spells CASSPLRGAATNERLFF. The CDR3, as DNA: TGTGCCAGCAGCCCCTTGCGGGGGGCGGCAACTAATGAAAGACTGTTTTTT. The variable domain in full, with the rest retrieved from reference TRBV5-4 and TRBJ1-4, is ETGVTQSPTHLIKTRGQQVTLRCSSQSGHNTVSWYQQALGQGPQFIFQYYREEENGRGNFPPRFSGLQFPNYSSELNVNALELDDSALYLCASSPLRGAATNERLFFGSGTQLSVL.

The rearrangement joins TRBV11-2 to TRBJ1-2; 11 nucleotides line up with TRBD1. V shed 5 bases, J shed 4 bases, and the junction held 12 bases outside the gene matches. Germline CDR1 reads SGHAT; CDR2 reads FQNNGV. The CDR3 sequence is 17 residues long. The CDR3 DNA reads as TGTGCCAGCAGCACATATAGGACAGGGGGCGGCACCTATGGCTACACCTTC. This sequence encodes CASSTYRTGGGTYGYTF.

This chain uses TRBV7-6 with TRBJ1-6; D unresolved. The CDR3 contains 15 residues. Trimming took 1 base from V and 7 from J, leaving 11 bases between them. Germline loops: CDR1 SGHVS, CDR2 FNYEAQ. CDR3 sequence reads: CASSLGQERNSPLHF. In DNA, the CDR3 is TGTGCCAGCAGCTTAGGGCAGGAACGAAATTCACCCCTCCACTTT.

The V and J genes are TRBV10-1 and TRBJ2-5; D possibly corresponds to TRBD2 (6 bases). The J call may be wrong; the DNA end is better matched by TRBJ2-7. This CDR3 spans 13 amino acids. CDR1 WNHNN and CDR2 SYGVQD come from the germline V gene (reference sequence). CDR3 nucleotide sequence: TGCGCCAGCAGTGACCGCGGCGGGAACGAGCAGTACTTC. This sequence encodes CASSDRGGNEQYF.

The CDR3 nucleotides read TGCGCCAGCCGGCCAAGCGGGAGCATTCAAGGCTACGAGCAGTACTTC. It yields the protein CASRPSGSIQGYEQYF. The chain uses TRBV5-1 and TRBJ2-7; 8 bases fit TRBD2. Germline trimming cut 7 bases from V and 3 bases from J; bases unmatched to any gene: 15. This CDR3 has 16 amino acids. Germline assignment: CDR1 SGHRS and CDR2 YFSETQ. The full variable domain, with the rest looked up from reference TRBV5-1 and TRBJ2-7, is KAGVTQTPRYLIKTRGQQVTLSCSPISGHRSVSWYQQTPGQGLQFLFEYFSETQRNKGNFPGRFSGRQFSNSRSEMNVSTLELGDSALYLCASRPSGSIQGYEQYFGPGTRLTVT.

V usage is TRBV5-5 and J usage is TRBJ1-1; no clear D gene. This CDR3 has 13 residues. CDR1 and CDR2 from the germline V gene are SGHKS and YYEKEE (reference sequence). With 2 bases removed from V and 2 bases from J, the gap between germline ends came to 7 bases. CDR3 protein: CASSFMTNTEAFF. The CDR3 nucleotides are TGTGCCAGCAGCTTTATGACAAACACTGAAGCTTTCTTT.

The chain couples TRBV7-3 to TRBJ2-5, with TRBD2 matching 10 bases. V gave up 5 bases and J gave up 5 bases; unmatched junction bases: 14. The CDR3 sequence is 17 residues long. The germline V gene encodes CDR1 SGHTA and CDR2 FQGTGA. The CDR3 spells CASSLLGLAGARETQYF. The CDR3 DNA is TGTGCCAGCAGCCTACTAGGGCTAGCGGGAGCCCGGGAGACCCAGTACTTC.

Concerning this clone itself: Germline and junction disagree at one end, which may indicate a read error. The sample contains more than one DNA sequence encoding this CDR3. This chain links TRBV7-3 with TRBJ1-6, with 7 bases lining up with TRBD1. Germline CDR1 and CDR2: SGHTA and FQGTGA. CDR3 length equals 15 residues. The CDR3 sequence: CASSLTTGNNSPLHF. In DNA, the CDR3 is TGTGCCAGCAGCTTAACGACAGGGAATAATTCCCCCCTCCACTTT.

The chain carries TRBV15 and TRBJ2-5; no clear D gene. Trimming cost V 5 bases and J 1 base, with 14 bases left between them. This CDR3 has 15 residues. In germline, CDR1 is LNHNV, CDR2 YYDKDF (reference sequence). For the CDR3, the DNA is TGTGCCACCAGCCGGCGCATTGCTAGCCAAGAGACCCAGTACTTC. It encodes CATSRRIASQETQYF.

About this clone: At one boundary the junction diverges from the germline segment, which might be a read error. This specimen includes other DNA sequences encoding the same CDR3. This rearrangement joins TRBV2 to TRBJ2-2; maybe TRBD2 (5 bases). The length of the CDR3 is 15 residues. Looked up from germline, CDR1 is SNHLY and CDR2 is FYNNEI. The CDR3 DNA reads as TGTGCCAGCAGGGTGGAGCTTTCGAACACCGGGGAACTGTTTTTT. Translation gives CASRVELSNTGELFF.

In DNA, the CDR3 is TGCGCCAGCAGCTTGCAGGGACAGGGTTCCTACAATGAGCAGTTCTTC. This translates into CASSLQGQGSYNEQFF. The rearrangement links TRBV5-1 to TRBJ2-1, with 9 bases identical to TRBD1. The CDR3 is 16 amino acids. The trim removed 1 base at V and 1 base at J, leaving 3 bases unmatched. CDR1 is SGHRS and CDR2 is YFSETQ in the germline V gene.

The chain employs TRBV9 and TRBJ1-1; 9 nucleotides match TRBD1. This CDR3 contains 13 residues. Germline CDR1 reads SGDLS; CDR2 reads YYNGEE. Trimming cost V 4 bases and J 4 bases; bases outside gene matches: 2. The DNA of the CDR3 is TGTGCCAGCAGCCAGACAGGGGGCACTGAAGCTTTCTTT. Translated: CASSQTGGTEAFF.

The chain has TRBV28 and TRBJ1-5; 9 nucleotides match TRBD1. The J segment lost 1 base and the V segment lost 8 bases, leaving 9 bases of the junction unmatched. CDR1 and CDR2 from the germline V gene are MDHEN and SYDVKM. This CDR3 has 16 residues. The CDR3 protein is CASYTRGTGSNQPQHF. The CDR3 nucleotides are TGTGCCAGCTACACTCGGGGGACAGGGAGCAATCAGCCCCAGCATTTT.

The chain joins TRBV14 to TRBJ2-3; D is uncertain. The V gene's germline CDR1 is SGHDN and CDR2 FVKESK. The V and J ends lost 1 base and 3 bases respectively, with 8 bases between them. CDR3 length equals 14 residues. DNA of the CDR3: TGTGCCAGCAGCCAAGGGTTGAGGACAGATACGCAGTATTTT. It codes for CASSQGLRTDTQYF.

J is TRBJ2-6 and V is TRBV9; the match to TRBD2 covers 14 bases. Germline V lookup: CDR1 SGDLS, CDR2 YYNGEE. Germline trimming cut 4 bases from V and 2 bases from J; bases unmatched to any gene: 8. The CDR3 totals 19 residues. The CDR3 sequence is CASSPSGLAGVPGANVLTF. In DNA, the CDR3 is TGTGCCAGCAGCCCATCGGGACTAGCGGGAGTCCCTGGGGCCAACGTCCTGACTTTC.

The chain carries TRBV27 and TRBJ2-5; 9 nucleotides match TRBD1. The junction had 15 bases not matched to a gene; V was cut back by 3 bases and J by 10 bases. This CDR3 comprises 16 residues. Looked up from germline, CDR1 is MNHEY and CDR2 is SMNVEV (reference sequence). The CDR3 protein is CASSFYLGTGRLNQYF. The CDR3, as DNA: TGTGCCAGCAGTTTTTATTTGGGGACAGGGCGATTAAACCAGTACTTC.

The gene calls are TRBV6-4 and TRBJ1-6; D is unclear. V lost 5 bases to trimming and J lost 7 bases, with 15 bases between them. Germline-derived CDR1 and CDR2 are MRHNA and SNTAGT. This CDR3 spans 15 amino acids. This CDR3 is CASSSGPRENSPLHF. The CDR3 DNA is TGTGCCAGCAGTAGCGGCCCACGGGAGAATTCACCCCTCCACTTT.

J is TRBJ2-7 and V is TRBV5-4; D is uncertain. V gave up 2 bases and J gave up 3 bases, with 12 bases separating them. The CDR3 sequence is 14 residues long. Germline V lookup: CDR1 SGHNT, CDR2 YYREEE (reference sequence). DNA of the CDR3: TGTGCCAGCAGCTTTTACCGAGAGGACTACGAGCAGTACTTC. Its protein product is CASSFYREDYEQYF. Variable domain in full (rest from reference TRBV5-4 and TRBJ2-7): ETGVTQSPTHLIKTRGQQVTLRCSSQSGHNTVSWYQQALGQGPQFIFQYYREEENGRGNFPPRFSGLQFPNYSSELNVNALELDDSALYLCASSFYREDYEQYFGPGTRLTVT.

This clone was counted only a few times. J is TRBJ1-1 and V is TRBV6-6, with 12 bases identical to TRBD1. The germline gives CDR1 MNHNY, CDR2 SVGAGI (reference sequence). Germline trimming cut 4 bases from V and 6 bases from J; bases unmatched to any gene: 6. This CDR3 comprises 15 residues. The CDR3 nucleotides read TGTGCCAGCAGTTTGGGGGGACAGGGGGCTCCTGAAGCTTTCTTT. This gives the protein CASSLGGQGAPEAFF.

This chain joins TRBV7-8 and TRBJ1-1; 8 positions agree with TRBD1. CDR1 and CDR2 from the germline V gene are SGHVS and FQNEAQ. Trimming at V came to 4 bases and at J to 4 bases, leaving 8 bases not matched to a gene. The CDR3 covers 15 residues. The CDR3 protein is CASSYGTGSSTEAFF. CDR3 in DNA: TGTGCCAGCAGCTACGGGACAGGTAGCTCCACTGAAGCTTTCTTT.

This sequence joins TRBV6-6 and TRBJ2-7; D remains unclear. The CDR3 extends over 13 amino acids. From germline, CDR1 is MNHNY and CDR2 SVGAGI (reference sequence). Trimming shortened V by 4 bases and J by 3 bases, and 10 bases separated the two germline ends. The CDR3 DNA reads TGTGCCAGCAGTTCCCTTCGTTTCTACGAGCAGTACTTC. Its translation is CASSSLRFYEQYF.

This clone was counted a few times. The chain's CDR3 is CAIMSAGDDEQYF. The CDR3 DNA reads TGTGCCATCATGTCAGCGGGGGACGACGAGCAGTACTTC. This chain uses TRBV10-3 with TRBJ2-7; TRBD2 matches at 8 bases. The CDR3 consists of 13 residues. After removal of 7 bases from V and 5 bases from J, the junction contained 7 bases not matched to a gene. The germline V gene has CDR1 ENHRY and CDR2 SYGVKD.

The J gene is TRBJ2-5, the V gene TRBV5-1; TRBD2 matches 10 bases. CDR1 SGHRS and CDR2 YFSETQ come from the germline V gene. V trimming: 0 bases; J trimming: 6 bases; junction bases outside the gene matches: 5. This CDR3 has 15 residues. In nucleotides, the CDR3 is TGCGCCAGCAGCTTGGCTCTAGCGGGGGAGAAGACCCAGTACTTC. This encodes CASSLALAGEKTQYF.

The CDR3 bases are TGCGCCAGCAGCCCCGATAAGGCGGGGGGGCTCTCCTACGAGCAGTACTTC. This encodes CASSPDKAGGLSYEQYF. The chain joins TRBV4-3 to TRBJ2-7; 9 bases are a match to TRBD2. This CDR3 contains 17 residues. In germline, CDR1 is LGHNA, CDR2 YSLEER. J lost 0 bases, V lost 4 bases, and 10 bases had no gene match.

The chain uses TRBV10-3 and TRBJ2-7; TRBD1 matches 8 bases. CDR1 and CDR2 (germline): ENHRY, SYGVKD. The V and J ends lost 6 bases and 6 bases, in that order; junction bases with no gene match: 10. The CDR3 totals 14 residues. CDR3 protein: CAIRPRQGSGEQYF. For the CDR3, the DNA is TGTGCCATCAGACCGAGACAGGGGAGCGGCGAGCAGTACTTC.

This chain links TRBV7-9 with TRBJ2-7; 11 nucleotides align to TRBD1. J gave up 4 bases and V 5 bases, and 7 bases lay outside the gene matches. The germline V gene encodes CDR1 SEHNR and CDR2 FQNEAQ (reference sequence). The CDR3 spans 15 residues. CDR3 loop: CASSRPGQGVYEQYF. The CDR3 DNA reads as TGTGCCAGCAGCCGACCGGGACAGGGGGTATACGAGCAGTACTTC.

The DNA for the CDR3 is TGTGCCAGCCGACGGGGAAATAATGAAAAACTGTTTTTT. Encoded protein: CASRRGNNEKLFF. The genes are TRBV7-8 and TRBJ1-4; D is unresolved. The V end lost 8 bases, the J end lost 4 bases, and 11 bases lay between the germline ends. The CDR3 is 13 residues long. The germline gives CDR1 SGHVS, CDR2 FQNEAQ.

CDR3 coding DNA: TGTGCCAGCAACCCGACTCTACTAGCGGCCGGGGAGCTGTTTTTT. Translating gives CASNPTLLAAGELFF. The chain couples TRBV7-2 to TRBJ2-2; 8 nucleotides line up with TRBD2. The CDR3 totals 15 residues. Germline V lookup: CDR1 SGHTA, CDR2 FQGNSA. V dropped 7 bases and J dropped 6; count of bases not matched to a gene: 10. The full variable domain, in which reference TRBV7-2 and TRBJ2-2 provide the parts outside the CDR3, is GAGVSQSPSNKVTEKGKDVELRCDPISGHTALYWYRQSLGQGLEFLIYFQGNSAPDKSGLPSDRFSAERTGGSVSTLTIQRTQQEDSAVYLCASNPTLLAAGELFFGEGSRLTVL.